What follows is one T cell receptor beta chain and its context. The data were taken from a study of blood T cell repertoires in COVID-19. Background on the study: Acute and convalescent COVID-19 specimens originated in the United States, Italy and Spain. T cells, B-cell-depleted T cells, or PBMCs supplied cDNA or gDNA.

Seattle researchers signed up patients amid active infection and tracked them longitudinally. Under the authors' procedure: Researchers report that nucleated cell counts were estimated from reference gene primer amplification. The protocol was immunoSEQ multiplex PCR, while the TCRdb copy is restricted to in-frame clones and leaves out a portion. V and J calls and clone size are those listed in that table; D and trimming were worked out from the DNA. Found here are about 300,000 clones, 85% to 90% of them singletons; the top ten hold less than 2%. CDR3 size: 14 residues. V was shortened by 5 bases and J by 8 bases, with 17 bases between the two germline ends. Germline loops: CDR1 SGHVS, CDR2 FNYEAQ.

Input material: peripheral blood. The chain has TRBV7-6 and TRBJ2-3, with D possibly TRBD2 on 6 matching bases. This TCR derives from a woman between 25 and 40 years old with COVID-19, enrolled during active disease. The CDR3 region has the DNA TGTGCCAGCAGCCCCACGAGGACTACGGGTACGCAGTATTTT. Protein: CASSPTRTTGTQYF.